Below, 19 T cell receptor beta chains from the same sample are listed, as sequenced in a study of T cells after yellow fever vaccination. Each CDR3 protein gets one entry after TCRdb re-called the 5' RACE reads with MiXCR. The table shows roughly 330,000 distinct CDR3 sequences, with about 6.9% occurring only once. Material: PBMCs, obtained approximately 40 days after the first yellow fever vaccination. These receptors were obtained from a man younger than 35 who received the YFV17D yellow fever vaccine.

The sample holds many counts of this clonotype. The chain employs TRBV7-2 and TRBJ2-5; D ambiguous. V lost 7 bases and J lost 7, with 13 bases in between. Germline V CDR1 and CDR2: SGHTA, FQGNSA. This CDR3 comprises 12 residues. CDR3 amino acids: CASNTPGGTQYF. The CDR3 nucleotides are TGTGCCAGCAACACTCCCGGTGGGACCCAGTACTTC. The full variable domain, its missing parts supplied by reference TRBV7-2 and TRBJ2-5, is GAGVSQSPSNKVTEKGKDVELRCDPISGHTALYWYRQSLGQGLEFLIYFQGNSAPDKSGLPSDRFSAERTGGSVSTLTIQRTQQEDSAVYLCASNTPGGTQYFGPGTRLLVL.

This chain connects TRBV7-3 to TRBJ2-2; tentatively, D is TRBD2 (5 bases). Germline V gene data show CDR1 as SGHTA and CDR2 as FQGTGA. This CDR3 is 15 amino acids long. V lost 6 bases to trimming and J lost 1 base, with 12 bases between them. In DNA form, the CDR3 reads TGTGCCAGCAGGCCCGGGGATCGGAACACCGGGGAGCTGTTTTTT. Residues: CASRPGDRNTGELFF.

This clonotype was recorded at least ten times. The V and J genes are TRBV6-5 and TRBJ1-4; D is unresolved. Between the trimmed V and J ends, which lost 6 bases and 8 bases, there was a span of 16 bases. The CDR3 runs 14 residues. Germline CDR1 is MNHEY and CDR2 is SVGAGI. The DNA of the CDR3 is TGTGCCAGCAGGCCCACCGGAGGAGGCGAAAAACTGTTTTTT. Translating gives CASRPTGGGEKLFF.

A few counts support this clonotype. V and J are TRBV4-3 and TRBJ1-1; 7 nucleotides align to TRBD1. J gave up 7 bases and V 0 bases, and 11 bases lay outside the gene matches. The CDR3 is 16 residues long. Looked up from germline, CDR1 is LGHNA and CDR2 is YSLEER. For the CDR3, the DNA is TGCGCCAGCAGCCAAGATAGGGGGCGAGCCCATGATGAAGCTTTCTTT. Translation gives CASSQDRGRAHDEAFF.

This clonotype was seen ten or more times. The V call is TRBV29-1, the J call TRBJ2-1; D is unclear. CDR1 and CDR2 from the germline V gene are SQVTM and ANQGSEA. V was pared by 7 bases and J by 0 bases, with 13 bases between. The CDR3 runs 14 residues. The CDR3 DNA follows: TGCAGCGGACACAGTCCAAGCTCCTACAATGAGCAGTTCTTC. This codes for CSGHSPSSYNEQFF.

This sequence joins TRBV5-4 and TRBJ1-6, with a possible D match to TRBD1 (5 bases). The germline V gene encodes CDR1 SGHNT and CDR2 YYREEE (reference sequence). This CDR3 has 14 amino acids. V lost 0 bases to trimming and J lost 6 bases, with 7 bases between them. CDR3 region: CASSLGGSNSPLHF. The CDR3 DNA reads as TGTGCCAGCAGCTTGGGGGGGAGTAATTCACCCCTCCACTTT.

The rearrangement links TRBV11-2 to TRBJ2-3; no clear D gene. The CDR3 consists of 14 residues. Trimming stripped 3 bases from V and 4 bases from J, with 11 bases between. Germline values: CDR1 SGHAT, CDR2 FQNNGV. In nucleotides, the CDR3 is TGTGCCAGCAGCTTTGACCTGTCACCAGATACGCAGTATTTT. Its translation is CASSFDLSPDTQYF. Drawing the rest from reference TRBV11-2 and TRBJ2-3, the complete variable domain is EAGVAQSPRYKIIEKRQSVAFWCNPISGHATLYWYQQILGQGPKLLIQFQNNGVVDDSQLPKDRFSAERLKGVDSTLKIQPAKLEDSAVYLCASSFDLSPDTQYFGPGTRLTVL.

This clonotype came up a few times. The chain carries TRBV7-9 and TRBJ2-7; 9 bases match TRBD2. The CDR3 has 14 amino acids. Germline V CDR1 and CDR2: SEHNR, FQNEAQ (reference sequence). J gave up 0 bases and V 5 bases, and 2 bases lay outside the gene matches. CDR3 bases: TGTGCCAGCAGCGCGGGGGGGCCCTCCTACGAGCAGTACTTC. This gives the protein CASSAGGPSYEQYF.

This clonotype was counted many times. V gene TRBV29-1 combines with J gene TRBJ2-3, with TRBD2 matching 7 bases. The germline gives CDR1 SQVTM, CDR2 ANQGSEA. There are 12 residues in the CDR3. The V and J ends lost 5 bases and 1 base, in that order; junction bases with no gene match: 0. The CDR3 reads CSVTSGTDTQYF. For the CDR3, the DNA is TGCAGCGTTACTAGCGGCACAGATACGCAGTATTTT.

The V gene is TRBV10-3, the J gene TRBJ2-6; weak D call: TRBD2 (5 bases). Germline V gene data show CDR1 as ENHRY and CDR2 as SYGVKD. V lost 2 bases, J lost 0 bases, and 14 bases lay in between. The CDR3 spans 18 residues. This CDR3 reads CAISERREISSGANVLTF. In DNA form, the CDR3 reads TGTGCCATCAGTGAGCGAAGGGAGATAAGCTCTGGGGCCAACGTCCTGACTTTC.

The V gene is TRBV6-1, the J gene TRBJ1-1, with 8 bases aligning to TRBD1. Germline values: CDR1 MNHNS, CDR2 SASEGT. J lost 8 bases, V lost 4 bases, and 3 bases had no gene match. This CDR3 has 12 residues. CDR3 in amino acids: CASSGGDREAFF. DNA for the CDR3: TGTGCCAGCAGTGGGGGGGACAGGGAAGCTTTCTTT.

V usage is TRBV7-3 and J usage is TRBJ2-7; TRBD1 matches at 10 bases. Germline V gene data show CDR1 as SGHTA and CDR2 as FQGTGA. The CDR3 extends over 13 amino acids. V was clipped by 5 bases and J by 5 bases; unmatched bases: 3. In DNA form, the CDR3 reads TGTGCCAGCAGCGTCGGACAGGGGGACGAGCAGTACGTC. Translation gives CASSVGQGDEQYV.

The chain links TRBV20-1 to TRBJ1-1; no clear D. V was trimmed by 5 bases and J by 8 bases, leaving 12 bases between them. Germline V CDR1 and CDR2: DFQATT, SNEGSKA (reference sequence). The CDR3 sequence is 11 residues long. Written as DNA, the CDR3 is TGCAGTGCTTACAGAATGTCGGAAGCTTTCTTT. Protein sequence: CSAYRMSEAFF.

This chain connects TRBV7-9 to TRBJ2-5; no clear D. This CDR3 contains 15 residues. Germline V lookup: CDR1 SEHNR, CDR2 FQNEAQ (reference sequence). V was shortened by 1 base and J by 0 bases, with 9 bases between the two germline ends. The CDR3 nucleotides read TGTGCCAGCAGCTTAGATCTCCGGTACCAAGAGACCCAGTACTTC. Protein sequence: CASSLDLRYQETQYF. Based on the CDR3 plus reference TRBV7-9 and TRBJ2-5, the full variable domain is DTGVSQNPRHKITKRGQNVTFRCDPISEHNRLYWYRQTLGQGPEFLTYFQNEAQLEKSRLLSDRFSAERPKGSFSTLEIQRTEQGDSAMYLCASSLDLRYQETQYFGPGTRLLVL.

The chain employs TRBV19 and TRBJ2-1, with a weak D call TRBD2 (5 bases). The length of the CDR3 is 17 residues. Germline loops: CDR1 LNHDA, CDR2 SQIVND (reference sequence). Trimming took off 5 bases at V and 7 bases at J, with 24 bases between the two ends. The CDR3 nucleotides are TGTGCCAGTAGTTTAAGCGGAAAAAGGGCGGCTGGGAATGAGCAGTTCTTC. Amino acids: CASSLSGKRAAGNEQFF.

V gene TRBV4-1 combines with J gene TRBJ2-3, with TRBD2 identical over 11 bases. Germline CDR1 MGHRA, CDR2 YSYEKL. Trimming at V came to 1 base and at J to 1 base, leaving 10 bases not matched to a gene. The CDR3 contains 19 residues. The CDR3 DNA reads as TGCGCCAGCAGCCAAGTTAGGGGGTCGGGACTAGCGGGCACAGATACGCAGTATTTT. This gives the protein CASSQVRGSGLAGTDTQYF.

Comments on this clonotype: This sequence may be a read error, since a much larger clone differs from it by one base. The rearrangement joins TRBV27 to TRBJ1-2, with D possibly being TRBD1 (5 bases). The CDR3 sequence is 14 residues long. The germline V gene has CDR1 MNHEY and CDR2 SMNVEV (reference sequence). V was trimmed by 5 bases and J by 9 bases, leaving 19 bases between them. CDR3 sequence: CASSPHWTIYCYTF. In nucleotides, the CDR3 is TGTGCCAGCAGTCCCCATTGGACAATTTATTGCTACACCTTC.

In its sample, this clonotype was seen many times. The genes are TRBV29-1 and TRBJ2-5; no clear D gene. CDR3 length: 11 amino acids. The germline gives CDR1 SQVTM, CDR2 ANQGSEA. V lost 4 bases and J 2 bases, leaving 5 bases between the germline ends. Here the CDR3 reads CSVGLQETQYF. The CDR3, as DNA: TGCAGCGTTGGTCTACAAGAGACCCAGTACTTC. The variable domain in full, with the rest retrieved from reference TRBV29-1 and TRBJ2-5, is SAVISQKPSRDICQRGTSLTIQCQVDSQVTMMFWYRQQPGQSLTLIATANQGSEATYESGFVIDKFPISRPNLTFSTLTVSNMSPEDSSIYLCSVGLQETQYFGPGTRLLVL.

This chain connects TRBV4-2 to TRBJ2-1; 9 bases match TRBD2. Germline CDR1 and CDR2: LGHNA and YNFKEQ. Unmatched junction bases numbered 11, after V lost 6 bases and J lost 5 bases. The length of the CDR3 is 16 residues. CDR3 coding DNA: TGTGCCAGCAGACGGGGGGGTAGCGGGGGTAACAATGAGCAGTTCTTC. Protein product: CASRRGGSGGNNEQFF.